The rows below give T cell receptor beta chains drawn from one sample of a study of response to subunit inactivated influenza vaccine. TCRdb re-derived calls from the RT-PCR reads in MiXCR, one entry per CDR3 protein. In the table there are 610,000 or so distinct CDR3 sequences, approximately 15% of which are singletons. The sample consisted of PBMCs from blood, taken roughly 12 days after vaccination. The source is a man in his fifties or sixties who received an inactivated influenza vaccine. CDR3s include the opening cysteine and the closing phenylalanine or tryptophan. Each record gives: V gene, clone size, D gene, J gene, CDR3 protein, CDR3 DNA. D genes are given only for firm matches. Clone size is given for some rows only: seen once, a few or many times, or a class if the clone is expanded.

>TRBV5-8|few|NA|TRBJ2-5
CASSLRDTLQETQYF
TGTGCCAGCAGCTTGCGGGACACGTTGCAAGAGACCCAGTACTTC
>TRBV20-1|few|NA|TRBJ2-5
CSARAGHQETQYF
TGCAGTGCTAGAGCTGGCCACCAAGAGACCCAGTACTTC
>TRBV4-3|few|TRBD1|TRBJ2-3
CASSRELTGGFTDTQYF
TGCGCCAGCAGCCGGGAACTAACAGGGGGCTTCACAGATACGCAGTATTTT
>TRBV6-6|NA|NA|TRBJ2-5
CASKVDNSETQYF
TGTGCCAGCAAAGTCGACAACTCCGAGACCCAGTACTTC
>TRBV25-1|few|NA|TRBJ1-2
CASSEWDDGLYGYTF
TGTGCCAGCAGTGAGTGGGACGACGGCCTCTATGGCTACACCTTC
>TRBV20-1|many|NA|TRBJ2-2
CSARDWALTGELFF
TGCAGTGCTAGAGATTGGGCTCTCACCGGGGAGCTGTTTTTT
>TRBV20-1|NA|NA|TRBJ2-6
CSARGTGAGANVLTF
TGCAGTGCTAGAGGAACCGGGGCTGGGGCCAACGTCCTGACTTTC
>TRBV5-5|few|NA|TRBJ2-5
CASSLGGTLQETQYF
TGTGCCAGCAGCTTGGGTGGGACACTCCAAGAGACCCAGTACTTC
>TRBV27|few|TRBD1|TRBJ2-3
CASSLSGTGSTDTQYF
TGTGCCAGCAGTTTATCTGGGACAGGGAGCACAGATACGCAGTATTTT
>TRBV28|NA|TRBD1|TRBJ1-2
CASSTYRGVNYGYTF
TGTGCCAGCAGTACATACAGGGGGGTTAACTATGGCTACACCTTC
>TRBV10-3|few|NA|TRBJ2-5
CAISEGRYQETQYF
TGTGCCATCAGTGAGGGGCGCTATCAAGAGACCCAGTACTTC
>TRBV7-9|NA|NA|TRBJ1-2
CASSLTWGRSTYGYTF
TGTGCCAGCAGCTTAACATGGGGGCGAAGTACCTATGGCTACACCTTC
>TRBV28|few|NA|TRBJ2-7
CASSSSDSPSYEQYF
TGTGCCAGCAGTTCGAGTGACAGCCCGTCCTACGAGCAGTACTTC
>TRBV11-1|many|NA|TRBJ1-1
CASSSGTANTEAFF
TGTGCCAGCAGTTCAGGGACGGCCAACACTGAAGCTTTCTTT
>TRBV6-2/TRBV6-3|NA|TRBD2|TRBJ2-1
CASSPGGSGSGEQFF
TGTGCCAGCAGCCCCGGGGGTAGCGGGTCGGGTGAGCAGTTCTTC
>TRBV6-2/TRBV6-3|NA|TRBD2|TRBJ2-1
CASSRSGGPYNEQFF
TGTGCCAGCAGCCGAAGCGGGGGGCCCTACAATGAGCAGTTCTTC
>TRBV2|NA|TRBD2|TRBJ2-3
CASNLGGTSDTQYF
TGTGCCAGCAACCTTGGGGGGACTAGCGATACGCAGTATTTT
>TRBV5-1|NA|NA|TRBJ2-3
CASSPTESFTDTQYF
TGCGCCAGCAGCCCGACAGAATCGTTTACAGATACGCAGTATTTT
>TRBV7-8|once|NA|TRBJ1-4
CASSPMGAEKLFF
TGTGCCAGCAGCCCCATGGGGGCGGAAAAACTGTTTTTT
>TRBV20-1|few|TRBD1|TRBJ2-7
CSGTTGEYVIEQYF
TGCAGTGGCACCACAGGGGAATACGTTATCGAGCAGTACTTC
>TRBV28|NA|NA|TRBJ1-5
CASSFGGAGQPQHF
TGTGCCAGCAGTTTTGGTGGGGCAGGGCAGCCCCAGCATTTT
>TRBV15|many|TRBD1|TRBJ1-5
CATSRNRGREPQHF
TGTGCCACCAGCAGGAACAGGGGGCGTGAGCCCCAGCATTTT
>TRBV5-1|NA|NA|TRBJ2-3
CASTAPSTDTQYF
TGCGCCAGCACAGCCCCTAGCACAGATACGCAGTATTTT
>TRBV11-1|many|TRBD1|TRBJ1-1
CASSPGGQGLMLMNTEAFF
TGTGCCAGCAGCCCCGGAGGACAGGGACTAATGCTTATGAACACTGAAGCTTTCTTT
>TRBV28|NA|TRBD2|TRBJ2-7
CASSPPGGRAPLVEQYF
TGTGCCAGCAGTCCCCCGGGCGGGAGGGCCCCATTGGTCGAGCAGTACTTC
>TRBV5-1|NA|NA|TRBJ2-3
CASSLANRVGGTDTQYF
TGCGCCAGCAGCTTGGCCAACAGGGTGGGGGGCACAGATACGCAGTATTTT
>TRBV12-3/TRBV12-4|NA|NA|TRBJ1-1
CASSGQGNSEAFF
TGTGCCAGCAGTGGTCAGGGTAATTCTGAAGCTTTCTTT
>TRBV28|few|TRBD1|TRBJ1-1
CASSIRTGHAFF
TGTGCCAGCAGTATTCGGACAGGGCATGCTTTCTTT